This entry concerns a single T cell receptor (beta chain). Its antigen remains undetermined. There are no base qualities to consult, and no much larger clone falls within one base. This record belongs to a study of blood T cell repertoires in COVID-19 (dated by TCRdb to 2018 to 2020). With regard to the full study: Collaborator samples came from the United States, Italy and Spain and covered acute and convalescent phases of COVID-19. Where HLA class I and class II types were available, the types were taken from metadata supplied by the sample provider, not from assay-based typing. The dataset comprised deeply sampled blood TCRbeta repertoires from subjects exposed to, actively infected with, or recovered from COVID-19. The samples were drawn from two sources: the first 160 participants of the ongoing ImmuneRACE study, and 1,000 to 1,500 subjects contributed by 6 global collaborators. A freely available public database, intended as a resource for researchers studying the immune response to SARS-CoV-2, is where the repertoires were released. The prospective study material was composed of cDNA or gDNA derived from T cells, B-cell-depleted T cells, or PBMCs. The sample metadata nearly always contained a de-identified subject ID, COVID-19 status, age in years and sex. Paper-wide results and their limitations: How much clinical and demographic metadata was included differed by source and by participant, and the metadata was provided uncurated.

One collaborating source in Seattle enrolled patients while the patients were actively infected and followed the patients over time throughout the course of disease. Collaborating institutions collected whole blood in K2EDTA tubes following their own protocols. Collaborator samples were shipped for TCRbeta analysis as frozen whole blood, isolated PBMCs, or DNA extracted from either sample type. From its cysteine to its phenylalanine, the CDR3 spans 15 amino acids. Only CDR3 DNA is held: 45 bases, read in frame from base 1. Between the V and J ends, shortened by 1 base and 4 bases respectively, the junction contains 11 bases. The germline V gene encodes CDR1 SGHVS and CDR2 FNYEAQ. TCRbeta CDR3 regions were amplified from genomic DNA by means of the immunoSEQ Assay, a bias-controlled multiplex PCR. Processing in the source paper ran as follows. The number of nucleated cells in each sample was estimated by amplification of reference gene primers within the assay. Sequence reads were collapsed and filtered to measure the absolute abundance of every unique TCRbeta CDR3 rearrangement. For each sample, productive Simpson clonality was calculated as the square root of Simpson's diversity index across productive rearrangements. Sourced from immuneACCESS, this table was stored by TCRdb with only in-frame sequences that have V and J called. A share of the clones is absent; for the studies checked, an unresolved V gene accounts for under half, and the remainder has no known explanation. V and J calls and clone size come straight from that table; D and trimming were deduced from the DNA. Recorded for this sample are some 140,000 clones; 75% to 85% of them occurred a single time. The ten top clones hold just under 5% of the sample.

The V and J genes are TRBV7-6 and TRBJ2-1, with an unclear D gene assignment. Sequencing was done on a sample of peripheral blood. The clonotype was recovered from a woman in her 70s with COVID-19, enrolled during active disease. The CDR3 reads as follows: CASSLGGGRYNEQFF. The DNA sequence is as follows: TGTGCCAGCAGCTTAGGAGGTGGCCGATACAATGAGCAGTTCTTC. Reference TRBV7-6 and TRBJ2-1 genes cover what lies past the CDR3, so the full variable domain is GAGVSQSPRYKVTKRGQDVALRCDPISGHVSLYWYRQALGQGPEFLTYFNYEAQQDKSGLPNDRFSAERPEGSISTLTIQRTEQRDSAMYRCASSLGGGRYNEQFFGPGTRLTVL.